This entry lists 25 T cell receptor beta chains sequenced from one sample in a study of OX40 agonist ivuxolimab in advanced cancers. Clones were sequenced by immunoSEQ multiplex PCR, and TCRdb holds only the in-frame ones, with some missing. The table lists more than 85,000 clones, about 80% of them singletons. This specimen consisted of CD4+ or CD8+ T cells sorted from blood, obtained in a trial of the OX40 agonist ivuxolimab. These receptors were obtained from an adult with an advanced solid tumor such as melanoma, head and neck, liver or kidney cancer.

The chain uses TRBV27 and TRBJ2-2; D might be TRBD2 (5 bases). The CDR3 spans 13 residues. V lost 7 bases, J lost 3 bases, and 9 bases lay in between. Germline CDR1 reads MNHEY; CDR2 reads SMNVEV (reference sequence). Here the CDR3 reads CASKLGDTGELFF. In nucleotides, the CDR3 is TGTGCCAGCAAGCTCGGGGACACCGGGGAGCTGTTTTTT.

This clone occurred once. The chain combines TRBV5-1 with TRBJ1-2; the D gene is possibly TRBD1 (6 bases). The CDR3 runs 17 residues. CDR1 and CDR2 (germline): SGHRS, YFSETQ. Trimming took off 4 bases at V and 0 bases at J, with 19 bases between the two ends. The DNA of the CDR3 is TGCGCCAGCAGCATCTCCGGACAGCCTGCTTCTAACTATGGCTACACCTTC. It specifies CASSISGQPASNYGYTF.

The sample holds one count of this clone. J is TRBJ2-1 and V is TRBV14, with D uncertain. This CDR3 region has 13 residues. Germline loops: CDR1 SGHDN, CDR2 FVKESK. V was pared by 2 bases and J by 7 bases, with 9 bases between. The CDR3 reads CASSQYVRNEQFF. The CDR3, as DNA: TGTGCCAGCAGCCAATACGTACGGAATGAGCAGTTCTTC. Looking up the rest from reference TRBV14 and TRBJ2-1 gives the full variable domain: EAGVTQFPSHSVIEKGQTVTLRCDPISGHDNLYWYRRVMGKEIKFLLHFVKESKQDESGMPNNRFLAERTGGTYSTLKVQPAELEDSGVYFCASSQYVRNEQFFGPGTRLTVL.

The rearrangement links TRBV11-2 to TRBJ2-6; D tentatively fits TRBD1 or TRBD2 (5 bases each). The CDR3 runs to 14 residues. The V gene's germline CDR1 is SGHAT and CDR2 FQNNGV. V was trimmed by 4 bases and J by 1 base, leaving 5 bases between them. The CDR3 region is CASSWGSGANVLTF. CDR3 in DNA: TGTGCCAGCAGCTGGGGGTCTGGGGCCAACGTCCTGACTTTC.

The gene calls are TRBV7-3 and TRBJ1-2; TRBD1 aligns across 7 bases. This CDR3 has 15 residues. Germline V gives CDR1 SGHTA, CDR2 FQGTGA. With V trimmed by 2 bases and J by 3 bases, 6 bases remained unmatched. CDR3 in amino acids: CASSLYGTDDYGYTF. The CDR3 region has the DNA TGTGCCAGCAGCTTATATGGGACAGACGACTATGGCTACACCTTC.

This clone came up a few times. CDR3 sequence: CASSLSGTFPYEQYF. The CDR3 nucleotides read TGTGCCAGCAGTTTATCCGGGACGTTCCCCTACGAGCAGTACTTC. The chain is built from TRBV27 and TRBJ2-7, with D perhaps matching TRBD1 or TRBD2 (5 bases each). This CDR3 has 15 amino acids. From germline, CDR1 is MNHEY and CDR2 SMNVEV (reference sequence). Between the trimmed V and J ends, which lost 0 bases and 2 bases, there was a span of 11 bases.

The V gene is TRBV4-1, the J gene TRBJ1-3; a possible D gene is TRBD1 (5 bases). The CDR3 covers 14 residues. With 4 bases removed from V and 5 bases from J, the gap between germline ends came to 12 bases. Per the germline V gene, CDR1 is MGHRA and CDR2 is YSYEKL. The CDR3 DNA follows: TGCGCCAGCAGCCCCGGGGGAGAGAGAAACACCATATATTTT. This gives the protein CASSPGGERNTIYF.

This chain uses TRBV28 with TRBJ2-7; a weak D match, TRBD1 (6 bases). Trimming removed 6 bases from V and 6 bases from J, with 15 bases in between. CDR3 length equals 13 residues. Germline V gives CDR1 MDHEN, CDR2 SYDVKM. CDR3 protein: CASSPSDRGEQYF. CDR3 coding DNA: TGTGCCAGCAGCCCTTCGGACAGAGGCGAGCAGTACTTC.

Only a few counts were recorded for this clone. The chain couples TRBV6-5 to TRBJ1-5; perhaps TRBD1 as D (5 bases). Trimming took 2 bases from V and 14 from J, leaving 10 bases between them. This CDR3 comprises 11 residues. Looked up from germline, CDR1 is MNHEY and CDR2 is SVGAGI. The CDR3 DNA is TGTGCCAGCAGTTACCAAGCGACAGAGCATTTT. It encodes CASSYQATEHF.

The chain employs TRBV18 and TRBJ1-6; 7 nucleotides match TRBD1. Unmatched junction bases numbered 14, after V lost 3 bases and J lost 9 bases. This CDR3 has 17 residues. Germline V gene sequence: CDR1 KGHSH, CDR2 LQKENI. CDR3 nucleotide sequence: TGTGCCAGCTCACCTAGGGGGCACCAGGGGGTAGGTTCACCCCTCCACTTT. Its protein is CASSPRGHQGVGSPLHF.

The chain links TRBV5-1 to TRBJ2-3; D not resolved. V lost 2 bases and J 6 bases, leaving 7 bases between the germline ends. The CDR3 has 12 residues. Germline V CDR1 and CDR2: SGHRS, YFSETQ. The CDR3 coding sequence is TGCGCCAGCAGCTTTCACATGGATACGCAGTATTTT. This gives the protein CASSFHMDTQYF.

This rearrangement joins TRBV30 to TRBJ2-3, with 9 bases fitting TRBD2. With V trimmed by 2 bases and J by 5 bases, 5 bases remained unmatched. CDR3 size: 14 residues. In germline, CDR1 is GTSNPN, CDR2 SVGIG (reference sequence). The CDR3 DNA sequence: TGTGCCTGGAGTTCAGCGGGAGGAGTAGATACGCAGTATTTT. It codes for CAWSSAGGVDTQYF.

CDR3 nucleotides: TGTGCCAGCAGCTTGGACTTCTACGAGCAGTACTTC. Its translation: CASSLDFYEQYF. This chain joins TRBV6-5 and TRBJ2-7; tentative D call: TRBD2 (5 bases). The germline V gene has CDR1 MNHEY and CDR2 SVGAGI. CDR3 length: 12 residues. Deletions cut 6 bases from V and 3 bases from J, with 9 bases between.

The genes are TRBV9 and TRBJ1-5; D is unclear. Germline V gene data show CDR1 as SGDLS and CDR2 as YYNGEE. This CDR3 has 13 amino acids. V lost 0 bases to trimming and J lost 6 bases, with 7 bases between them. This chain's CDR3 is CASSVDEVQPQHF. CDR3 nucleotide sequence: TGTGCCAGCAGCGTAGATGAGGTTCAGCCCCAGCATTTT.

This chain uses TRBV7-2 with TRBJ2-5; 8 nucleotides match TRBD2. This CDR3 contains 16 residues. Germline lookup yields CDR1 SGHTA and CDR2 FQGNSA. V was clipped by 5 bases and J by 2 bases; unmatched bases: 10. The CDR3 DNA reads TGTGCCAGCAGCCCGGTAGGCGGGGGGCTTCAAGAGACCCAGTACTTC. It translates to CASSPVGGGLQETQYF.

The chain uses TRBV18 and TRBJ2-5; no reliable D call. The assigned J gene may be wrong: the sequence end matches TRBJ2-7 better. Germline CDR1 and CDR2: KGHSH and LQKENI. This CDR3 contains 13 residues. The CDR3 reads CASSPVSSYEQYF. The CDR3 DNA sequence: TGTGCCAGCTCACCAGTTAGCTCCTACGAGCAGTACTTC.

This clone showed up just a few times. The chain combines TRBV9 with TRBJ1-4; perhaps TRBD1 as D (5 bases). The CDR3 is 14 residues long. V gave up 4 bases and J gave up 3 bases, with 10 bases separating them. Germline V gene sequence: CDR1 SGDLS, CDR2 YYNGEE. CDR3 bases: TGTGCCAGCAGCCTGGGACGGTCTAATGAAAAACTGTTTTTT. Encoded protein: CASSLGRSNEKLFF.

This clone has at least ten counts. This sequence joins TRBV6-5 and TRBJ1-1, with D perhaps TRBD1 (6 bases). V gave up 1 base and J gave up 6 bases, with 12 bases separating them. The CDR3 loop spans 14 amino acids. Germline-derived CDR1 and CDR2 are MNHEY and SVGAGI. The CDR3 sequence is CASSYYAGVAEAFF. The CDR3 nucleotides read TGTGCCAGCAGTTACTACGCAGGGGTGGCTGAAGCTTTCTTT.

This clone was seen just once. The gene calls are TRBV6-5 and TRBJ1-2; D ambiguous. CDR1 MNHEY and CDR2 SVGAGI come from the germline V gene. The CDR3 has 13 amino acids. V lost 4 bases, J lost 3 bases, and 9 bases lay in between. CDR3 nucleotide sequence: TGTGCCAGCAGTTCGGAATTCTACTATGGCTACACCTTC. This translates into CASSSEFYYGYTF.

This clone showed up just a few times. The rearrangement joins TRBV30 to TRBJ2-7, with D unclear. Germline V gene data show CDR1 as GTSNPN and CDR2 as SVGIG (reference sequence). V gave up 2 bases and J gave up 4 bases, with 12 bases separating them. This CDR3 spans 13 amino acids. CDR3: CAWSRSPRYEQYF. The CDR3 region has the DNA TGTGCCTGGAGTCGATCTCCTAGATACGAGCAGTACTTC.

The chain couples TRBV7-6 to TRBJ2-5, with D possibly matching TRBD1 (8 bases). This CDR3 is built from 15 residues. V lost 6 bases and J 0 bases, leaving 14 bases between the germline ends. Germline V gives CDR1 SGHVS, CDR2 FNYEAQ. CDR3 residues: CASSTGGGYQETQYF. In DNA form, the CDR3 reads TGTGCCAGCAGTACAGGGGGAGGGTACCAAGAGACCCAGTACTTC.

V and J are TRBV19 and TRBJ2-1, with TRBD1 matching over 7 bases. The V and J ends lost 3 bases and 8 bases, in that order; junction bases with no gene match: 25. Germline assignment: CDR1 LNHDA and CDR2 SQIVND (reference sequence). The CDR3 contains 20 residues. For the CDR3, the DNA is TGTGCCAGTAGTATTAGCCCCCTACGACAGGGAATGTGGGGGTCCTATGAGCAGTTCTTC. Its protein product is CASSISPLRQGMWGSYEQFF.

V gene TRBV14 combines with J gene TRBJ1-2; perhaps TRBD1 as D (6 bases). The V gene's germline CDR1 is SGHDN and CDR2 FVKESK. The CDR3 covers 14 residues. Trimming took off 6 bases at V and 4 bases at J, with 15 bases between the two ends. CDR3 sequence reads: CASSPKQGRYGYTF. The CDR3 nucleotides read TGTGCCAGCAGTCCTAAACAGGGTCGCTATGGCTACACCTTC.

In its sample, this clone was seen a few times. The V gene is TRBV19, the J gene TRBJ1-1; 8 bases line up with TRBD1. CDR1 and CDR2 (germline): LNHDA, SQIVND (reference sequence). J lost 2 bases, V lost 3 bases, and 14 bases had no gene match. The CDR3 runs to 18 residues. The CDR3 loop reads CASSILVRAGGSNTEAFF. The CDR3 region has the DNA TGTGCCAGTAGTATCCTGGTAAGGGCAGGGGGCAGCAACACTGAAGCTTTCTTT.

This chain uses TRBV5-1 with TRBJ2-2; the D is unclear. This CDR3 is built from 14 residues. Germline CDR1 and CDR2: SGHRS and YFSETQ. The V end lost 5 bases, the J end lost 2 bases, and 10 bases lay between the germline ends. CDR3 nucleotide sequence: TGCGCCAGCAGTTCTCAGTCTAACACCGGGGAGCTGTTTTTT. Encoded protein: CASSSQSNTGELFF.